A single T cell receptor (beta chain) is shown here with its context. This CDR3 is also generated by other DNA sequences in the sample. The data were obtained in a study of shared clonotypes between healthy human individuals. Authors' methods: ImmunoSEQ only sent back junction sequences with no quality scores, so filtering was done differently. Using immunoSEQ multiplex PCR, the repertoire was profiled, and TCRdb retains in-frame clones only, with some absent. V and J calls plus clone size are reproduced from that table; the DNA served to infer D and trimming. Among 2 million to 3 million clones listed, around nine tenths were seen once. J gave up 3 bases and V 5 bases, and 3 bases lay outside the gene matches. In germline, CDR1 is MNHNS, CDR2 SASEGT. There are 14 residues in the CDR3.

Sequenced: naive CD4+ T cells sorted from blood. As for subset: CD45RA+ positively selected. The J gene is TRBJ2-7, the V gene TRBV6-1, with TRBD1 identical over 11 bases. The TCR comes from a man between 18 and 29 years old in good health. This CDR3 is CASSRGQGGYEQYF. The CDR3 coding sequence is TGTGCCAGCAGTAGGGGACAGGGGGGCTACGAGCAGTACTTC.